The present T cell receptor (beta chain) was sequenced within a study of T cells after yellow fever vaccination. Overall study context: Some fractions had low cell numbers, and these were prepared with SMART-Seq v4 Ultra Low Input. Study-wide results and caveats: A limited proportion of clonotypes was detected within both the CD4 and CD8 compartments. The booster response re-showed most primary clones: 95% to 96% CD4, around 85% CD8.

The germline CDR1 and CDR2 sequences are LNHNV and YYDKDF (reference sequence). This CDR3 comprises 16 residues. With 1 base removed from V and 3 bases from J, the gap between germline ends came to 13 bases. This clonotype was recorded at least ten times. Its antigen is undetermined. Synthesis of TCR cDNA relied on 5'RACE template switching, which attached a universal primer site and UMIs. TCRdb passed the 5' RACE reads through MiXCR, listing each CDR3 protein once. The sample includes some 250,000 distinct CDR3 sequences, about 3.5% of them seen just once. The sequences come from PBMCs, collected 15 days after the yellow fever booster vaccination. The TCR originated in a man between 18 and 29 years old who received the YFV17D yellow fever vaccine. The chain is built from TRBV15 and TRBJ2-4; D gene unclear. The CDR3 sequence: CATSRGSDEYKNIQYF. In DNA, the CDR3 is TGTGCCACCAGCAGAGGATCGGATGAATACAAAAACATTCAGTACTTC. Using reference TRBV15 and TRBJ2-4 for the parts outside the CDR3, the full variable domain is DAMVIQNPRYQVTQFGKPVTLSCSQTLNHNVMYWYQQKSSQAPKLLFHYYDKDFNNEADTPDNFQSRRPNTSFCFLDIRSPGLGDTAMYLCATSRGSDEYKNIQYFGAGTRLSVL.